Presented here are 3 T cell receptor beta chains from one specimen sequenced in a study of OX40 agonist ivuxolimab in advanced cancers. The data were produced by immunoSEQ multiplex PCR, yet TCRdb's version contains in-frame clones alone and is incomplete. The sample contains around 60,000 clones, 65% to 85% of which appear only once. The sequenced sample was CD4+ or CD8+ T cells sorted from blood, obtained in a trial of the OX40 agonist ivuxolimab. These TCRs come from an adult with an advanced solid tumor such as melanoma, head and neck, liver or kidney cancer.

This clone was counted a single time. The rearrangement uses TRBV11-2 and TRBJ2-7; tentative D call: TRBD1 (5 bases). V was pared by 5 bases and J by 3 bases, with 11 bases between. The CDR3 totals 13 residues. Looked up from germline, CDR1 is SGHAT and CDR2 is FQNNGV. CDR3 sequence reads: CASSRGSYYEQYF. For the CDR3, the DNA is TGTGCCAGCAGCAGGGGATCCTACTACGAGCAGTACTTC. The whole variable domain, remainder taken from reference TRBV11-2 and TRBJ2-7, is EAGVAQSPRYKIIEKRQSVAFWCNPISGHATLYWYQQILGQGPKLLIQFQNNGVVDDSQLPKDRFSAERLKGVDSTLKIQPAKLEDSAVYLCASSRGSYYEQYFGPGTRLTVT.

This chain connects TRBV4-2 to TRBJ1-6; 8 bases align to TRBD1. J was trimmed by 5 bases and V by 0 bases; bases with no gene match: 3. Looked up from germline, CDR1 is LGHNA and CDR2 is YNFKEQ. CDR3 size: 16 residues. The CDR3 DNA reads TGTGCCAGCAGCCAAGAGACAGGGGCGGATAATTCACCCCTCCACTTT. Residues: CASSQETGADNSPLHF.

V is TRBV11-3 and J is TRBJ2-7, with D hard to call. Deletions cut 8 bases from V and 0 bases from J, with 14 bases between. Germline CDR1 and CDR2: SGHNT and YENEEA. This CDR3 has 14 amino acids. The CDR3 DNA follows: TGTGCCAGCCTACGGCAGCTGAGCTCCTACGAGCAGTACGTC. This gives the protein CASLRQLSSYEQYV.